These T cell receptor beta chains were read from a single sample in a study of cytomegalovirus exposure and HLA in healthy donors. Profiled with immunoSEQ multiplex PCR; TCRdb holds only in-frame clones, not every one. The table lists around 76,000 clones, 78% of them singletons, with 1.5% to 2% in the top ten. Sequenced sample: PBMCs. Receptors originate from a man aged 40-55 years in good health and CMV-seronegative. The CDR3 runs from the conserved cysteine through the conserved F or W. The order of the fields is V gene, J gene, D gene, clone size, CDR3 DNA, CDR3 protein. A D gene is named only where the DNA matches it firmly. Clone size appears in some rows only: once, few, many, or a class for an expanded clone.

v_call: TRBV30
j_call: TRBJ1-5
d_call: TRBD1
clone_size: -
cdr3_nt: TGTGCCTGGAGTGAGGGACAGGGAAATCAGCCCCAGCATTTT
cdr3_aa: CAWSEGQGNQPQHF

v_call: TRBV14
j_call: TRBJ1-1
d_call: -
clone_size: -
cdr3_nt: TGTGCCAGCAGCCAGACAACCGTCGGAGAAGCTTTCTTT
cdr3_aa: CASSQTTVGEAFF

v_call: TRBV30
j_call: TRBJ2-1
d_call: TRBD2
clone_size: once
cdr3_nt: TGTGCCTGGGAGCGGGGGGCCTACAATGAGCAGTTCTTC
cdr3_aa: CAWERGAYNEQFF

v_call: TRBV11-2
j_call: TRBJ2-7
d_call: -
clone_size: -
cdr3_nt: TGTGCCAGCAGCCGGCTTATAAGTTTCAGGTTCTACGAGCAGTACTTC
cdr3_aa: CASSRLISFRFYEQYF

v_call: TRBV6-1
j_call: TRBJ2-4
d_call: TRBD2
clone_size: -
cdr3_nt: TGTGCCAGCAGTCCTGGGACTAGCGGGAAAAACATTCAGTACTTC
cdr3_aa: CASSPGTSGKNIQYF

v_call: TRBV27
j_call: TRBJ2-7
d_call: -
clone_size: -
cdr3_nt: TGTGCCAGCAGTACCACGGCGGACAGATTCTACGAGCAGTACTTC
cdr3_aa: CASSTTADRFYEQYF

v_call: TRBV28
j_call: TRBJ2-3
d_call: -
clone_size: -
cdr3_nt: TGTGCCAGCAGTTTTGGTAGCGGAGACACAGATACGCAGTATTTT
cdr3_aa: CASSFGSGDTDTQYF

v_call: TRBV11-2
j_call: TRBJ2-1
d_call: -
clone_size: -
cdr3_nt: TGTGCCAGCAGCTTAGAGATGGCGGGTGAGCAGTTCTTC
cdr3_aa: CASSLEMAGEQFF

v_call: TRBV7-3
j_call: TRBJ2-7
d_call: -
clone_size: -
cdr3_nt: TGTGCCAGCAGCCCGGTGCCAGGGGGGACCTACGAGCAGTACTTC
cdr3_aa: CASSPVPGGTYEQYF

v_call: TRBV19
j_call: TRBJ1-5
d_call: -
clone_size: -
cdr3_nt: TGTGCCAGTAGTATGGCGGGACTCTATAGCAATCAGCCCCAGCATTTT
cdr3_aa: CASSMAGLYSNQPQHF

v_call: TRBV4-2
j_call: TRBJ2-3
d_call: TRBD2
clone_size: few
cdr3_nt: TGTGCCAGCAGCCAAGATCTAGCGGGAGGCACAGATACGCAGTATTTT
cdr3_aa: CASSQDLAGGTDTQYF

v_call: TRBV28
j_call: TRBJ2-7
d_call: TRBD2
clone_size: once
cdr3_nt: TGTGCCACCACCCTAGCGGGAGTGGTCCACGAGCAGTACTTC
cdr3_aa: CATTLAGVVHEQYF

v_call: TRBV7-2
j_call: TRBJ2-1
d_call: TRBD2
clone_size: once
cdr3_nt: TGTGCCAGCAGCTCCACTAGCGGGAGGTGGAATGAGCAGTTCTTC
cdr3_aa: CASSSTSGRWNEQFF

v_call: TRBV5-1
j_call: TRBJ2-1
d_call: TRBD2
clone_size: -
cdr3_nt: TGCGCCAGCGGCTTGGGGGTTGTGTGGGAGGGCACCTACAATGAGCAGTTCTTC
cdr3_aa: CASGLGVVWEGTYNEQFF

v_call: TRBV5-6
j_call: TRBJ2-5
d_call: TRBD1
clone_size: once
cdr3_nt: TGTGCCAGCACGAGCGGTTGGACAGGGAAAGAGACCCAGTACTTC
cdr3_aa: CASTSGWTGKETQYF

v_call: TRBV11-2
j_call: TRBJ2-7
d_call: TRBD2
clone_size: -
cdr3_nt: TGTGCCAGCAGCTTAGATTCTAGCGGAAAGATTTACGAGCAGTACTTC
cdr3_aa: CASSLDSSGKIYEQYF

v_call: TRBV6-6
j_call: TRBJ1-4
d_call: -
clone_size: -
cdr3_nt: TGTGCCACCGCTACGGGGTCCGGTGAAAAACTGTTTTTT
cdr3_aa: CATATGSGEKLFF

v_call: TRBV19
j_call: TRBJ2-1
d_call: TRBD2
clone_size: -
cdr3_nt: TGTGCCAGTAGTATTTCGCACTCCAGTCTAGCGGGAGGGCGTAATGAGCAGTTCTTC
cdr3_aa: CASSISHSSLAGGRNEQFF

v_call: TRBV5-4
j_call: TRBJ2-5
d_call: -
clone_size: -
cdr3_nt: TGTGCCAGCAGCATGGGACCCGGAGGGGAAGAGACCCAGTACTTC
cdr3_aa: CASSMGPGGEETQYF

v_call: TRBV7-9
j_call: TRBJ2-1
d_call: -
clone_size: -
cdr3_nt: TGTGCCAGCAGCTTAGCGCTAAATGAGCAGTTCTTC
cdr3_aa: CASSLALNEQFF

v_call: TRBV27
j_call: TRBJ1-2
d_call: TRBD1
clone_size: -
cdr3_nt: TGTGCCAGCAGTCAACGACAGGGTCTCGATGGCTACACCTTC
cdr3_aa: CASSQRQGLDGYTF

v_call: TRBV5-6
j_call: TRBJ2-1
d_call: -
clone_size: -
cdr3_nt: TGTGCCAGCAGCTTGGCCGGCGGTGCCTACAATGAGCAGTTCTTC
cdr3_aa: CASSLAGGAYNEQFF

v_call: TRBV7-3
j_call: TRBJ2-2
d_call: -
clone_size: -
cdr3_nt: TGTGCCAGCAGCTTAATGGGTCCTCAGGGCACCGGGGAGCTGTTTTTT
cdr3_aa: CASSLMGPQGTGELFF

v_call: TRBV7-9
j_call: TRBJ2-7
d_call: -
clone_size: -
cdr3_nt: TGTGCCAGCAGCCCTTCGCTAACGAACTACGAGCAGTACTTC
cdr3_aa: CASSPSLTNYEQYF

v_call: TRBV28
j_call: TRBJ1-3
d_call: -
clone_size: -
cdr3_nt: TGTGCCAGCAGTCCCCCCCTTCCGTCGGACACCATATATTTT
cdr3_aa: CASSPPLPSDTIYF

v_call: TRBV5-6
j_call: TRBJ2-3
d_call: TRBD2
clone_size: -
cdr3_nt: TGTGCCAGCAGCTTGGTATCTAGCGGGACTAGCACAGATACGCAGTATTTT
cdr3_aa: CASSLVSSGTSTDTQYF

v_call: TRBV12-5
j_call: TRBJ1-5
d_call: -
clone_size: -
cdr3_nt: TGTGCTAGTGGTTTGGTACGGGGGGCGCCATCTTATAGCAATCAGCCCCAGCATTTT
cdr3_aa: CASGLVRGAPSYSNQPQHF

v_call: TRBV12-5
j_call: TRBJ2-1
d_call: TRBD1
clone_size: few
cdr3_nt: TGTGCTAGTGGTTTGGTACTGGGGGGGGACAGGGTCTACAATGAGCAGTTCTTC
cdr3_aa: CASGLVLGGDRVYNEQFF

v_call: TRBV19
j_call: TRBJ2-7
d_call: TRBD2
clone_size: once
cdr3_nt: TGTGCCAGTAGCGGGACTAGCGGGGTTCGCTCCTACGAGCAGTACTTC
cdr3_aa: CASSGTSGVRSYEQYF

v_call: TRBV2
j_call: TRBJ1-2
d_call: -
clone_size: -
cdr3_nt: TGTGCCAGCAGGTCGAACAGCCGCTACACCTTC
cdr3_aa: CASRSNSRYTF

v_call: TRBV2
j_call: TRBJ2-5
d_call: TRBD2
clone_size: -
cdr3_nt: TGTGCCAGCAGTGAGAGGGCGGGAGTAACGATTGAGACCCAGTACTTC
cdr3_aa: CASSERAGVTIETQYF

v_call: TRBV27
j_call: TRBJ2-5
d_call: TRBD2
clone_size: -
cdr3_nt: TGTGCCAGCAGTTTATCGCAGGGTCGCGCGGGGGGTAGGGTGACCCAGTACTTC
cdr3_aa: CASSLSQGRAGGRVTQYF

v_call: TRBV5-1
j_call: TRBJ2-1
d_call: TRBD2
clone_size: -
cdr3_nt: TGCGCCAGCAGCTTGGCTGGGGGGGAGACTAGCGGATACTCCTACAATGAGCAGTTCTTC
cdr3_aa: CASSLAGGETSGYSYNEQFF

v_call: TRBV4-2
j_call: TRBJ1-5
d_call: -
clone_size: -
cdr3_nt: TGTGCCAGCAGCCAAGTAAACAGGGTAAACAATCAGCCCCAGCATTTT
cdr3_aa: CASSQVNRVNNQPQHF

v_call: TRBV7-9
j_call: TRBJ2-1
d_call: -
clone_size: -
cdr3_nt: TGTGCCAGCAGCTGGAATAGCGATGCCGATGAGCAGTTCTTC
cdr3_aa: CASSWNSDADEQFF

v_call: TRBV5-1
j_call: TRBJ2-5
d_call: -
clone_size: -
cdr3_nt: TGCGCCAGCAGCTTGAACAGTGAAGAGACCCAGTACTTC
cdr3_aa: CASSLNSEETQYF

v_call: TRBV28
j_call: TRBJ2-7
d_call: TRBD2
clone_size: -
cdr3_nt: TGTGCCAGCAGTATGCCGGGACTAGCGGGAGTAAAGCAGTACTTC
cdr3_aa: CASSMPGLAGVKQYF

v_call: TRBV5-1
j_call: TRBJ2-7
d_call: TRBD2
clone_size: -
cdr3_nt: TGCGCCAGCAGCCACTACCCTGGACAGGGAGTAGCGGGAGGCGGATACGAGCAGTACTTC
cdr3_aa: CASSHYPGQGVAGGGYEQYF

v_call: TRBV6-5
j_call: TRBJ1-5
d_call: -
clone_size: -
cdr3_nt: TGTGCCAGCAGCCGTCAGGGTGATAATCAGCCCCAGCATTTT
cdr3_aa: CASSRQGDNQPQHF

v_call: TRBV28
j_call: TRBJ1-4
d_call: -
clone_size: -
cdr3_nt: TGTGCCAGCAGTAACCTTAGGAGGGAACGGGAAAAACTGTTTTTT
cdr3_aa: CASSNLRREREKLFF

v_call: TRBV5-4
j_call: TRBJ1-5
d_call: -
clone_size: once
cdr3_nt: TGTGCCAGCAGCTTATCCTGGGCCAGACAGAGAAATCAGCCCCAGCATTTT
cdr3_aa: CASSLSWARQRNQPQHF